This T cell receptor (beta chain) originates from a study of response to subunit inactivated influenza vaccine. TCRdb recomputed calls from the RT-PCR reads with MiXCR, one row per CDR3 protein. This table has over 450,000 distinct CDR3 sequences, 10% to 15% appearing once. This CDR3 has 18 amino acids. Trimming stripped 5 bases from V and 0 bases from J, with 21 bases between. Germline assignment: CDR1 SGHVS and CDR2 FQNEAQ. The starting material was PBMCs from blood, obtained 40 to 50 days after vaccination. V is TRBV7-8 and J is TRBJ2-3; weak D call: TRBD1 (6 bases). The TCR comes from a man aged 45-65 years who received an inactivated influenza vaccine. The CDR3 nucleotides read TGTGCCAGCAGCCGTTTCGTCCGGACAGAATTTAGCACAGATACGCAGTATTTT. Translated, it gives CASSRFVRTEFSTDTQYF.